The next 23 T cell receptor beta chains were all read from a single sample in a study of blood T cell repertoires in COVID-19. Repertoires were generated with immunoSEQ multiplex PCR, while TCRdb's copy carries only in-frame clones and drops some. The table lists approximately 260,000 clones, around 82% of them singletons. The sequencing input was peripheral blood. The source is a woman aged 80 or over with active or convalescent COVID-19.

This chain connects TRBV11-2 to TRBJ1-1; the match to TRBD1 covers 7 bases. Trimming removed 3 bases from V and 0 bases from J; junction bases left unmatched: 1. The germline CDR1 and CDR2 sequences are SGHAT and FQNNGV. The CDR3 is 14 amino acids. CDR3 amino acids: CASSLTGMNTEAFF. DNA for the CDR3: TGTGCCAGCAGCTTGACAGGGATGAACACTGAAGCTTTCTTT.

The chain uses TRBV19 and TRBJ1-3; TRBD1 matches 8 bases. With V trimmed by 5 bases and J by 0 bases, 9 bases remained unmatched. The length of the CDR3 is 17 residues. Germline V gives CDR1 LNHDA, CDR2 SQIVND (reference sequence). The CDR3 region has the DNA TGTGCCAGTAGTCGACAGGGGACCACCCTCTCTGGAAACACCATATATTTT. It specifies CASSRQGTTLSGNTIYF. Together with reference TRBV19 and TRBJ1-3, the CDR3 gives the full variable domain: DGGITQSPKYLFRKEGQNVTLSCEQNLNHDAMYWYRQDPGQGLRLIYYSQIVNDFQKGDIAEGYSVSREKKESFPLTVTSAQKNPTAFYLCASSRQGTTLSGNTIYFGEGSWLTVV.

The CDR3 region has the DNA TGTGCCACCAGTGATTTGTGGACAGGCGAAGCTTTCTTT. The encoded protein is CATSDLWTGEAFF. The chain carries TRBV24-1 and TRBJ1-1; 7 bases match TRBD1. Trimming at V came to 0 bases and at J to 8 bases, leaving 2 bases not matched to a gene. Germline assignment: CDR1 KGHDR and CDR2 SFDVKD. This CDR3 region has 13 residues.

The J gene is TRBJ1-5, the V gene TRBV10-3; D ambiguous. Between the trimmed V and J ends, which lost 2 bases and 6 bases, there was a span of 8 bases. This CDR3 is built from 13 residues. Germline assignment: CDR1 ENHRY and CDR2 SYGVKD. The CDR3 DNA reads as TGTGCCATCAGTGAGCCTAGTAGTCAGCCCCAGCATTTT. This encodes CAISEPSSQPQHF.

This chain connects TRBV2 to TRBJ2-5; 7 bases are a match to TRBD2. The germline V gene encodes CDR1 SNHLY and CDR2 FYNNEI. The CDR3 totals 14 residues. The trim removed 7 bases at V and 1 base at J, leaving 6 bases unmatched. Here the CDR3 reads CASIRRESQETQYF. CDR3 sequence (DNA): TGTGCCAGCATTCGGCGGGAGTCCCAAGAGACCCAGTACTTC.

This chain uses TRBV19 with TRBJ1-4; D uncertain. In germline, CDR1 is LNHDA, CDR2 SQIVND (reference sequence). The CDR3 contains 13 residues. Trimming stripped 6 bases from V and 6 bases from J, with 11 bases between. The CDR3 coding sequence is TGTGCCAGTAGAGGAGGTGCCCATGAAAAACTGTTTTTT. The encoded protein is CASRGGAHEKLFF.

This clone was counted between two and nine times. V and J are TRBV30 and TRBJ2-7; D is unresolved. The V gene lost 0 bases and the J gene lost 4 bases, with 7 bases spanning the gap. The CDR3 is 12 amino acids. Per germline, CDR1 GTSNPN and CDR2 SVGIG (reference sequence). CDR3 bases: TGTGCCTGGAGTGTAATAATTTACGAGCAGTACTTC. This codes for CAWSVIIYEQYF.

This clone showed up just once. The rearrangement uses TRBV5-1 and TRBJ2-3, with 8 bases matching TRBD2. Germline trimming cut 6 bases from V and 6 bases from J; bases unmatched to any gene: 18. Looked up from germline, CDR1 is SGHRS and CDR2 is YFSETQ. The CDR3 totals 17 residues. The CDR3 sequence is CASKASGGPQRRDTQYF. In nucleotides, the CDR3 is TGCGCCAGCAAGGCGAGCGGGGGACCCCAACGACGGGATACGCAGTATTTT.

The chain links TRBV19 to TRBJ1-1, with D unresolved. V gave up 3 bases and J gave up 0 bases, with 14 bases separating them. The CDR3 extends over 16 amino acids. Germline values: CDR1 LNHDA, CDR2 SQIVND (reference sequence). CDR3 region: CASSMMGTRLNTEAFF. The CDR3 DNA reads as TGTGCCAGTAGTATGATGGGAACTAGATTGAACACTGAAGCTTTCTTT.

The rearrangement uses TRBV30 and TRBJ2-7, with D hard to call. This CDR3 comprises 15 residues. The germline V and J ends were trimmed by 2 bases and 0 bases, with 14 bases remaining between them. Germline V lookup: CDR1 GTSNPN, CDR2 SVGIG (reference sequence). The CDR3 coding sequence is TGTGCCTGGAGTCTTTGGCAGGCGAGCTCCTACGAGCAGTACTTC. Translating it yields CAWSLWQASSYEQYF.

The chain joins TRBV28 to TRBJ2-7, with 7 bases fitting TRBD1. J lost 9 bases, V lost 4 bases, and 12 bases had no gene match. The CDR3 is 14 residues long. CDR1 and CDR2 from the germline V gene are MDHEN and SYDVKM. CDR3 DNA sequence: TGTGCCAGCAGTTCACCGGGACAGATCTCGGGGCAGTACTTC. Encoded protein: CASSSPGQISGQYF.

This clone was seen once. The rearrangement joins TRBV4-1 to TRBJ1-1; maybe TRBD1 (5 bases). The CDR3 totals 14 residues. V was pared by 0 bases and J by 7 bases, with 12 bases between. Germline CDR1 is MGHRA and CDR2 is YSYEKL. CDR3 loop: CASSQERGISEAFF. The CDR3 region has the DNA TGCGCCAGCAGCCAAGAACGGGGGATTAGTGAAGCTTTCTTT.

The chain has TRBV30 and TRBJ1-2; D is undetermined. Trimming took 3 bases from V and 0 from J, leaving 23 bases between them. CDR1 is GTSNPN, CDR2 SVGIG, per germline (reference sequence). CDR3 size: 18 residues. CDR3 coding DNA: TGTGCCTGGAGACCCAAGCTGTTCTGGCAGGCAGCTAACTATGGCTACACCTTC. Translating it yields CAWRPKLFWQAANYGYTF. Supplemented by reference TRBV30 and TRBJ1-2, the full variable domain reads SQTIHQWPATLVQPVGSPLSLECTVEGTSNPNLYWYRQAAGRGLQLLFYSVGIGQISSEVPQNLSASRPQDRQFILSSKKLLLSDSGFYLCAWRPKLFWQAANYGYTFGSGTRLTVV.

V gene TRBV27 combines with J gene TRBJ1-1, with D maybe TRBD1 (5 bases). The CDR3 is 15 amino acids. Germline V gene data show CDR1 as MNHEY and CDR2 as SMNVEV (reference sequence). V lost 7 bases and J 5 bases, leaving 20 bases between the germline ends. In nucleotides, the CDR3 is TGTGCCAGCACCCCACACCCGGGGGGTGGGACTGAAGCTTTCTTT. Protein: CASTPHPGGGTEAFF.

The V gene is TRBV9, the J gene TRBJ1-1; maybe TRBD1 (5 bases). Germline values: CDR1 SGDLS, CDR2 YYNGEE. This CDR3 is 15 amino acids long. V lost 0 bases to trimming and J lost 8 bases, with 17 bases between them. CDR3 in DNA: TGTGCCAGCAGCGTAGATTACAGGCGTTTCAAGGAAGCTTTCTTT. Amino acid sequence: CASSVDYRRFKEAFF.

This chain connects TRBV30 to TRBJ1-6; 8 nucleotides align to TRBD1. V lost 2 bases to trimming and J lost 0 bases; unmatched junction nucleotides: 9. Germline-derived CDR1 and CDR2 are GTSNPN and SVGIG (reference sequence). The CDR3 totals 18 residues. As DNA, the CDR3 is TGTGCCTGGAGTACAGGACAGGGAGCACTCTCCTATAATTCACCCCTCCACTTT. It encodes CAWSTGQGALSYNSPLHF.

V gene TRBV28 combines with J gene TRBJ1-1, with D possibly matching TRBD1 (6 bases). This CDR3 region has 13 residues. Germline CDR1 is MDHEN and CDR2 is SYDVKM. The V gene lost 6 bases and the J gene lost 4 bases, with 12 bases spanning the gap. The CDR3 here is CASRIQGLTEAFF. Written as DNA, the CDR3 is TGTGCCAGCAGAATACAGGGTCTCACTGAAGCTTTCTTT.

The V call is TRBV6-1, the J call TRBJ2-1, with TRBD2 identical over 7 bases. The trim removed 4 bases at V and 0 bases at J, leaving 6 bases unmatched. CDR3 length: 16 residues. CDR1 and CDR2 (germline): MNHNS, SASEGT. CDR3 nucleotide sequence: TGTGCCAGCAGTGGCCGGCGGGGGAGCTCCTACAATGAGCAGTTCTTC. Translation: CASSGRRGSSYNEQFF.

The chain links TRBV28 to TRBJ1-1; D is ambiguous. Germline V lookup: CDR1 MDHEN, CDR2 SYDVKM. The CDR3 contains 12 residues. V lost 4 bases to trimming and J lost 6 bases, with 9 bases between them. Here the CDR3 reads CASSWTVPEAFF. The CDR3 DNA reads TGTGCCAGCAGTTGGACTGTACCTGAAGCTTTCTTT.

V and J are TRBV5-1 and TRBJ2-1, with TRBD2 matching 7 bases. The CDR3 consists of 17 residues. Per germline, CDR1 SGHRS and CDR2 YFSETQ. With 1 base clipped from V and 6 bases from J, the junction kept 13 bases outside the gene matches. CDR3 amino acids: CASSLSMWEGRVNEQFF. For the CDR3, the DNA is TGCGCCAGCAGCTTGAGTATGTGGGAGGGCCGGGTCAATGAGCAGTTCTTC. Together with reference TRBV5-1 and TRBJ2-1, the CDR3 gives the full variable domain: KAGVTQTPRYLIKTRGQQVTLSCSPISGHRSVSWYQQTPGQGLQFLFEYFSETQRNKGNFPGRFSGRQFSNSRSEMNVSTLELGDSALYLCASSLSMWEGRVNEQFFGPGTRLTVL.

The chain links TRBV18 to TRBJ2-3; TRBD1 aligns across 10 bases. This CDR3 has 17 amino acids. The germline CDR1 and CDR2 sequences are KGHSH and LQKENI. V lost 5 bases to trimming and J lost 0 bases; unmatched junction nucleotides: 8. The DNA of the CDR3 is TGTGCCAGCTCATGGGGGACAGGGGAAGGCAGCACAGATACGCAGTATTTT. Its protein product is CASSWGTGEGSTDTQYF.

The chain employs TRBV6-1 and TRBJ2-7, with D maybe TRBD2 (5 bases). Deletions cut 3 bases from V and 9 bases from J, with 15 bases between. This CDR3 is built from 13 residues. The germline gives CDR1 MNHNS, CDR2 SASEGT. Written as DNA, the CDR3 is TGTGCCAGCAGTGATATTGCCAGCAGCGGGCAGTACTTC. It yields the protein CASSDIASSGQYF.

This chain links TRBV6-1 with TRBJ1-1; TRBD1 might be the D (5 bases). The CDR3 has 17 residues. The V gene's germline CDR1 is MNHNS and CDR2 SASEGT. Between the trimmed V and J ends, which lost 2 bases and 1 base, there was a span of 17 bases. CDR3 amino acids: CASSETGGGVWNTEAFF. The CDR3 DNA is TGTGCCAGCAGTGAAACCGGTGGGGGGGTTTGGAACACTGAAGCTTTCTTT.